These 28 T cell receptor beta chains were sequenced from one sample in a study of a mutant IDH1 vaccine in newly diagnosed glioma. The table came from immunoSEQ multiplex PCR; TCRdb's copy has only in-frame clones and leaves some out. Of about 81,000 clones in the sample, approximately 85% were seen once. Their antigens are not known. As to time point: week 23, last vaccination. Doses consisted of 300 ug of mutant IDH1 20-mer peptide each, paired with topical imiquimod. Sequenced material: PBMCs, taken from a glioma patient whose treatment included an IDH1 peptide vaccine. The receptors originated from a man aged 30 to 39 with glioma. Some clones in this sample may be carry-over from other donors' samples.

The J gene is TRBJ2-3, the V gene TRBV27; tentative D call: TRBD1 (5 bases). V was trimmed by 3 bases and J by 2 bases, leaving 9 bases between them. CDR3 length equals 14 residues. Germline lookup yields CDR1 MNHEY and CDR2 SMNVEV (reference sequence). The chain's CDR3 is CASSFSRATDTQYF. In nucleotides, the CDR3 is TGTGCCAGCAGTTTCAGCAGGGCCACAGATACGCAGTATTTT.

CDR3 in amino acids: CASSLAGGSEVYGYTF. The DNA for the CDR3 is TGTGCCAGCAGTTTGGCAGGGGGCAGCGAAGTCTATGGCTACACCTTC. The V and J genes are TRBV27 and TRBJ1-2; 8 nucleotides match TRBD1. Germline V lookup: CDR1 MNHEY, CDR2 SMNVEV (reference sequence). Unmatched junction bases numbered 10, after V lost 3 bases and J lost 4 bases. The CDR3 spans 16 residues.

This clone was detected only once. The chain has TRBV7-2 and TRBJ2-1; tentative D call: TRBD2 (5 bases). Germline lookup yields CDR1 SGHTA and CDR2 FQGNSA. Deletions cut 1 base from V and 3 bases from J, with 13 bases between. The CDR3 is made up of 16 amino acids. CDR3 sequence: CASSLVSDSYYNEQFF. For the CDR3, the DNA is TGTGCCAGCAGCTTAGTTTCGGACTCCTACTACAATGAGCAGTTCTTC.

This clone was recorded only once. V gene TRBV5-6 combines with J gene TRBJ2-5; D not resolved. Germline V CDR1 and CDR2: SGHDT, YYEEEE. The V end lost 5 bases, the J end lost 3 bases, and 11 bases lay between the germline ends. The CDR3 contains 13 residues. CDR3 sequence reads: CASSPLDEETQYF. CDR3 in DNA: TGTGCCAGCAGTCCCTTAGATGAAGAGACCCAGTACTTC.

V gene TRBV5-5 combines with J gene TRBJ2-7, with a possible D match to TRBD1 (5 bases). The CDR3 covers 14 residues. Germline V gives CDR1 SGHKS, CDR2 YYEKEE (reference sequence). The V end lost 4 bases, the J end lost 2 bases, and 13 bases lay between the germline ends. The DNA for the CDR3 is TGTGCCAGCAGCCTAACGACAGAGCCCTACGAGCAGTACTTC. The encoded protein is CASSLTTEPYEQYF.

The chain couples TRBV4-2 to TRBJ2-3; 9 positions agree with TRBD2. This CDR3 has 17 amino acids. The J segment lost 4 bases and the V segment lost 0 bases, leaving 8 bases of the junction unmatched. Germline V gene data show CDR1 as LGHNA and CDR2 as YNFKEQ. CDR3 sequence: CASSQESSGIFPDTQYF. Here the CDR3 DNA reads TGTGCCAGCAGCCAAGAGTCTAGCGGGATCTTCCCAGATACGCAGTATTTT.

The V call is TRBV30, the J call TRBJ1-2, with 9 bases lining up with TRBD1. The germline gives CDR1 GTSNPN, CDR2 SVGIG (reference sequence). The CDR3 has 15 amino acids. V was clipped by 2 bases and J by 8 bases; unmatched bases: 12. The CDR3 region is CAWSTGQGGQGGYTF. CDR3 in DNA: TGTGCCTGGAGTACGGGACAGGGAGGTCAAGGAGGCTACACCTTC.

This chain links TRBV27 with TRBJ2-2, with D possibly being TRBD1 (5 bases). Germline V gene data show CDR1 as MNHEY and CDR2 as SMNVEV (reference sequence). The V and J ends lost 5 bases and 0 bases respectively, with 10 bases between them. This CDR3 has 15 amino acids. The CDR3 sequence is CASSEDNANTGELFF. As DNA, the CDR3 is TGTGCCAGCAGTGAGGACAACGCGAACACCGGGGAGCTGTTTTTT.

CDR3 sequence (DNA): TGTGCCAGCTCACGAGGACTAGAGTACGAGCAGTACTTC. Amino acids: CASSRGLEYEQYF. J is TRBJ2-7 and V is TRBV18; 7 positions agree with TRBD2. Germline loops: CDR1 KGHSH, CDR2 LQKENI. CDR3 length equals 13 residues. J was trimmed by 4 bases and V by 4 bases; bases with no gene match: 4.

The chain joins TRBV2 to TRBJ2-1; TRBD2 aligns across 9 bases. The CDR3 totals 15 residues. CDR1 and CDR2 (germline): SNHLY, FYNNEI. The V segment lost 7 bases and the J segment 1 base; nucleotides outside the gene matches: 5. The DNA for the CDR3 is TGTGCCAGCACCGGCGGGAGGGAATCCTACAATGAGCAGTTCTTC. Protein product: CASTGGRESYNEQFF.

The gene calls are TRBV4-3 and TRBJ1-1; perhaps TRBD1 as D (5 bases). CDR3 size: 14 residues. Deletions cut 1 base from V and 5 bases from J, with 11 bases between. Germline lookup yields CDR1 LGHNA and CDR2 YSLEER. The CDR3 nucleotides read TGCGCCAGCAGCCAAGCTGCAGGGCAAACTGAAGCTTTCTTT. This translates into CASSQAAGQTEAFF.

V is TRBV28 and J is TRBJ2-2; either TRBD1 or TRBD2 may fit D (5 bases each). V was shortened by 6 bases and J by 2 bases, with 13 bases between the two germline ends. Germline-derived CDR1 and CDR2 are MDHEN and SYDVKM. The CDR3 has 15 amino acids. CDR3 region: CASSPGTANTGELFF. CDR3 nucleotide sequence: TGTGCCAGCAGCCCCGGGACCGCTAACACCGGGGAGCTGTTTTTT.

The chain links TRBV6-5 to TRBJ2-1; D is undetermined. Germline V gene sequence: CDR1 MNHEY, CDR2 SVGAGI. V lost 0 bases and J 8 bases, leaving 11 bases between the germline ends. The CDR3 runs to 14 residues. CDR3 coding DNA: TGTGCCAGCAGTTACTCCGGGCCCTGGGATGAGCAGTTCTTC. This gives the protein CASSYSGPWDEQFF.

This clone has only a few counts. The CDR3 sequence: CASSLGLGREAFF. The CDR3 bases are TGTGCCAGCAGCTTAGGCCTGGGGAGGGAAGCTTTCTTT. This sequence joins TRBV7-3 and TRBJ1-1; D remains unclear. Germline loops: CDR1 SGHTA, CDR2 FQGTGA. This CDR3 is 13 amino acids long. Trimming removed 2 bases at V and 8 bases at J, with 12 bases between.

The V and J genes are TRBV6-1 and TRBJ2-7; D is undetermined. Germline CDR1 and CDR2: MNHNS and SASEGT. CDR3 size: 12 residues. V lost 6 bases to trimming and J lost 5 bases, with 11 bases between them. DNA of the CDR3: TGTGCCAGCAGCCTCCTCGAGCACGAGCAGTACTTC. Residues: CASSLLEHEQYF.

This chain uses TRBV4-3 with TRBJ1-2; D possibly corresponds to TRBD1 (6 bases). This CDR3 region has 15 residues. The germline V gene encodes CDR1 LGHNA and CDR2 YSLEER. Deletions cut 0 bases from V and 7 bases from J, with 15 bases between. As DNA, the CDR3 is TGCGCCAGCAGCCAAGATGACAGGACAAGGGCTGGCTACACCTTC. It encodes CASSQDDRTRAGYTF.

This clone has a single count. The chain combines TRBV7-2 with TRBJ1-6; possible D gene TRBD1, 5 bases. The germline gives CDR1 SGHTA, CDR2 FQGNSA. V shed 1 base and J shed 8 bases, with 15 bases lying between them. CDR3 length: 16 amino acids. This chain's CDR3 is CASSLGGPAGHSPLHF. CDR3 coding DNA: TGTGCCAGCAGCTTAGGGGGACCCGCAGGGCATTCACCCCTCCACTTT.

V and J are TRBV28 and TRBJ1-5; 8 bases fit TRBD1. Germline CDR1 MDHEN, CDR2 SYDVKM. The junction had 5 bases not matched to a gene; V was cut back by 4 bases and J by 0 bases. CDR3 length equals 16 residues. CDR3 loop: CASSYRTGLSNQPQHF. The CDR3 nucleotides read TGTGCCAGCAGTTACCGGACAGGGCTTAGCAATCAGCCCCAGCATTTT.

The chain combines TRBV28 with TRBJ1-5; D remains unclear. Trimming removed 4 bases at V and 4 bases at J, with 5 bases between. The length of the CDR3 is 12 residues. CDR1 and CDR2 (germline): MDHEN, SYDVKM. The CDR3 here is CASSWVNQPQHF. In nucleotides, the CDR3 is TGTGCCAGCAGTTGGGTGAATCAGCCCCAGCATTTT.

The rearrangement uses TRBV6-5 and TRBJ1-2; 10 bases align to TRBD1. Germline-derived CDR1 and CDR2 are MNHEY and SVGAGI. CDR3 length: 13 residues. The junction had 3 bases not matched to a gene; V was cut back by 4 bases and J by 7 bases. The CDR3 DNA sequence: TGTGCCAGCAGTTCCCGGACAGGGGGTGGCTACACCTTC. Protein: CASSSRTGGGYTF.

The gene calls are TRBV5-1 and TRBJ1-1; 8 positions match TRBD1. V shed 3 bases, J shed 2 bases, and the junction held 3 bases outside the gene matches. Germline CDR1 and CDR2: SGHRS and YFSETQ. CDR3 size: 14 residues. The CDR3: CASSSGQGNTEAFF. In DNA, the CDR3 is TGCGCCAGCAGCTCAGGACAGGGTAACACTGAAGCTTTCTTT. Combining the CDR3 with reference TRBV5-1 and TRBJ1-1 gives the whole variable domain KAGVTQTPRYLIKTRGQQVTLSCSPISGHRSVSWYQQTPGQGLQFLFEYFSETQRNKGNFPGRFSGRQFSNSRSEMNVSTLELGDSALYLCASSSGQGNTEAFFGQGTRLTVV.

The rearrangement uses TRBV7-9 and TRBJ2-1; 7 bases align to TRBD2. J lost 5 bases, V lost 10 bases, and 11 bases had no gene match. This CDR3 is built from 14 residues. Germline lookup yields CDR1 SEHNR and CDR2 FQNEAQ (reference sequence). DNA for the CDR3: TGTGCCACGGTGTGGTCTAGCGGAAACAATGAGCAGTTCTTC. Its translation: CATVWSSGNNEQFF.

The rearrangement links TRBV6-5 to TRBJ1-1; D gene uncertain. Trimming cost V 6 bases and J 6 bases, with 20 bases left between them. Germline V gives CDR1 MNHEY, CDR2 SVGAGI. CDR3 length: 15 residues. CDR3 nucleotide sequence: TGTGCCAGCAGCTTTTCGGACCTACCATATTCTGAAGCTTTCTTT. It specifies CASSFSDLPYSEAFF.

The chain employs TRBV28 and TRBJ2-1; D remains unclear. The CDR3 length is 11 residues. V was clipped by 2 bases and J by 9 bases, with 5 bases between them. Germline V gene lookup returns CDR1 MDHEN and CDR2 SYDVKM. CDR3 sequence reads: CASSLSGEQFF. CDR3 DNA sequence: TGTGCCAGCAGTTTAAGTGGTGAGCAGTTCTTC.

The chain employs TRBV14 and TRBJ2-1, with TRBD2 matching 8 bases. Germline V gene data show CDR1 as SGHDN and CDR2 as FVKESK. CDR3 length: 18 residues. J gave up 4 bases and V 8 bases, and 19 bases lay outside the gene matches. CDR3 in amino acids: CASFRLAQILIPYNEQFF. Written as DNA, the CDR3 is TGTGCCAGCTTCCGACTAGCGCAGATACTAATCCCGTACAATGAGCAGTTCTTC.

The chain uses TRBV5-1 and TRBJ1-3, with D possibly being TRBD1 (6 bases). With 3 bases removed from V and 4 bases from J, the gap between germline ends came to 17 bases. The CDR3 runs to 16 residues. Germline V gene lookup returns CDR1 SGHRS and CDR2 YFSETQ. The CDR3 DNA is TGCGCCAGCAGCTGGGGGGCTGGGGACCCCGGAAACACCATATATTTT. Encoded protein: CASSWGAGDPGNTIYF.

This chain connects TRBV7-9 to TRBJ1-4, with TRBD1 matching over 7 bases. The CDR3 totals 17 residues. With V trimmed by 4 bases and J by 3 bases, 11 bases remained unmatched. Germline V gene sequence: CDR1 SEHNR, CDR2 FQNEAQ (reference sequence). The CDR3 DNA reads TGTGCCAGCAGCTGGTCCAGGGGGGTAGGGGCTAATGAAAAACTGTTTTTT. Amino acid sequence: CASSWSRGVGANEKLFF.

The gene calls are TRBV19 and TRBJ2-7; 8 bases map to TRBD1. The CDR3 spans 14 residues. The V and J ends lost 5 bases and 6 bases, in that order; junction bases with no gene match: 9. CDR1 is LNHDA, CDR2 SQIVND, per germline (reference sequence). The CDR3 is CASSPRQGFGEQYF. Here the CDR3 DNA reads TGTGCCAGTAGTCCACGACAGGGGTTCGGCGAGCAGTACTTC. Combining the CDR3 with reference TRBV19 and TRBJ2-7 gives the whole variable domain DGGITQSPKYLFRKEGQNVTLSCEQNLNHDAMYWYRQDPGQGLRLIYYSQIVNDFQKGDIAEGYSVSREKKESFPLTVTSAQKNPTAFYLCASSPRQGFGEQYFGPGTRLTVT.